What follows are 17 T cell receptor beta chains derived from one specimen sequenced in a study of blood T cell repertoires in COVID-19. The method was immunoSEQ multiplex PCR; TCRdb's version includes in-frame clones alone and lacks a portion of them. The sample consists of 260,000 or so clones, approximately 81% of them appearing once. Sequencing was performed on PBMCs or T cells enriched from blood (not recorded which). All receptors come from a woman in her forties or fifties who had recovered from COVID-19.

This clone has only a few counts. The CDR3 nucleotides are TGTGCCAGCACGCTCGACAGGGAATCCTATAATTCACCCCTCCACTTT. Amino acid sequence: CASTLDRESYNSPLHF. V usage is TRBV4-2 and J usage is TRBJ1-6; the match to TRBD1 covers 7 bases. Per germline, CDR1 LGHNA and CDR2 YNFKEQ. J was trimmed by 1 base and V by 7 bases; bases with no gene match: 7. The CDR3 runs 16 residues.

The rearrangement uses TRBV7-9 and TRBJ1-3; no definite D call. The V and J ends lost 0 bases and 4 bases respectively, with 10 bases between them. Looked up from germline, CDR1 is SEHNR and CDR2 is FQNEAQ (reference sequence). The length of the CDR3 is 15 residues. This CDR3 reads CASSLAEGSGNTIYF. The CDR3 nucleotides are TGTGCCAGCAGCTTAGCAGAGGGATCCGGAAACACCATATATTTT.

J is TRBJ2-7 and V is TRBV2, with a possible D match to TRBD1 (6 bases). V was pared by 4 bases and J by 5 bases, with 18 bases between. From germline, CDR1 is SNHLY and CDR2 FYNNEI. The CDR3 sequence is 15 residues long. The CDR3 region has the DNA TGTGCCAGCAGTGGACATAGCAGGGGATCCGACGAGCAGTACTTC. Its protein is CASSGHSRGSDEQYF.

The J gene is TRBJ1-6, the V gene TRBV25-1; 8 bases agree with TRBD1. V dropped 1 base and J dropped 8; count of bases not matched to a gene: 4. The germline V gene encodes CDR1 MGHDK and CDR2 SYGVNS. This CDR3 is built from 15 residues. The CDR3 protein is CASSEWKDRDSPLHF. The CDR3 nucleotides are TGTGCCAGCAGTGAATGGAAGGACAGGGATTCACCCCTCCACTTT.

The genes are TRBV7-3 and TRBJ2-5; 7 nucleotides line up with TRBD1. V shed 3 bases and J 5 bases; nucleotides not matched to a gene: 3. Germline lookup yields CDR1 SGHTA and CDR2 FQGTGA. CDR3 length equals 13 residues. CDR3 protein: CASSFKGAETQYF. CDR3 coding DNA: TGTGCCAGCAGCTTCAAGGGGGCCGAGACCCAGTACTTC.

CDR3 DNA: TGTGCCTGGAGTAAACGGCGGGTTGGATATGGCTACACCTTC. Its translation: CAWSKRRVGYGYTF. The chain has TRBV30 and TRBJ1-2; D gene uncertain. With 2 bases removed from V and 5 bases from J, the gap between germline ends came to 15 bases. This CDR3 region has 14 residues. CDR1 and CDR2 (germline): GTSNPN, SVGIG (reference sequence).

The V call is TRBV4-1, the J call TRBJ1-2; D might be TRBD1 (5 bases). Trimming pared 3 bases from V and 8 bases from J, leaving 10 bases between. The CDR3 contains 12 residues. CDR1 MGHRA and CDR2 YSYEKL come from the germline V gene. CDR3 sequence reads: CASSQGTRGYTF. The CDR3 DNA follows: TGCGCCAGCAGCCAGGGGACTAGAGGCTACACCTTC.

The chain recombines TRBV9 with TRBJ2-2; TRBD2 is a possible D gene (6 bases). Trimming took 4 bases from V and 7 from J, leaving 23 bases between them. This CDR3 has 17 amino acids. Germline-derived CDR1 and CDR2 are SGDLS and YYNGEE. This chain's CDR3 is CASSLYLSGAGNGELFF. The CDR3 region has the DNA TGTGCCAGCAGCTTGTACCTTAGCGGAGCCGGGAACGGGGAGCTGTTTTTT.

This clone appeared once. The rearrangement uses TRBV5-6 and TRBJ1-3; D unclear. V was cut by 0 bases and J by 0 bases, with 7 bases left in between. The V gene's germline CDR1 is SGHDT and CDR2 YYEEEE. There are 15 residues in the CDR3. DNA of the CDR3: TGTGCCAGCAGCTTGGGTGGCAGCTCTGGAAACACCATATATTTT. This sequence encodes CASSLGGSSGNTIYF.

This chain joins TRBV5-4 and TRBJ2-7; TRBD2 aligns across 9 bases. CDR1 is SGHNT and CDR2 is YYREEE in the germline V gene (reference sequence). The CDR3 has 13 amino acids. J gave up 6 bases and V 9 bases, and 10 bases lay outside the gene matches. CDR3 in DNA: TGTGCCACCCATAGCGGGGGCATCGGCGAGCAGTACTTC. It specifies CATHSGGIGEQYF.

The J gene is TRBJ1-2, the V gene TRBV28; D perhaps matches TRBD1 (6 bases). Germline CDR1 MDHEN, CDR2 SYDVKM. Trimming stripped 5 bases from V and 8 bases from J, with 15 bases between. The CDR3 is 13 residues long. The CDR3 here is CASSPNRERGYTF. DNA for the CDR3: TGTGCCAGCAGTCCCAACAGGGAGAGAGGCTACACCTTC.

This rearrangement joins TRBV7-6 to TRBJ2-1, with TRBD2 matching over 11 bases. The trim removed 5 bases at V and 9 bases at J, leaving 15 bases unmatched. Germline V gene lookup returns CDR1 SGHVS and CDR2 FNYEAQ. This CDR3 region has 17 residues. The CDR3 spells CASSPNAASGGPGEQFF. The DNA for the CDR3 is TGTGCCAGCAGCCCCAACGCGGCTAGCGGGGGGCCGGGTGAGCAGTTCTTC.

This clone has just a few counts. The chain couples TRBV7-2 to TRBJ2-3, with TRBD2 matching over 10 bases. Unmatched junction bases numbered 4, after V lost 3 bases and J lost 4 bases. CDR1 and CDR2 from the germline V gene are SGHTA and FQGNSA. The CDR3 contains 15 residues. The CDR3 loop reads CASSFVGTSADTQYF. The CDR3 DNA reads TGTGCCAGCAGCTTTGTTGGGACTAGCGCAGATACGCAGTATTTT. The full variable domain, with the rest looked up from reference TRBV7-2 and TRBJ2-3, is GAGVSQSPSNKVTEKGKDVELRCDPISGHTALYWYRQSLGQGLEFLIYFQGNSAPDKSGLPSDRFSAERTGGSVSTLTIQRTQQEDSAVYLCASSFVGTSADTQYFGPGTRLTVL.

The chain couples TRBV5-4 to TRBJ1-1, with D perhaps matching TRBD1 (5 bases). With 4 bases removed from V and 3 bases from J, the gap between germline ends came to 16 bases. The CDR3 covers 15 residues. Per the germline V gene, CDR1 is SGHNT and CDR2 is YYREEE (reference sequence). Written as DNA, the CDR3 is TGTGCCAGCAGCCAGCAGGGTGCCCAGGACACTGAAGCTTTCTTT. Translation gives CASSQQGAQDTEAFF.

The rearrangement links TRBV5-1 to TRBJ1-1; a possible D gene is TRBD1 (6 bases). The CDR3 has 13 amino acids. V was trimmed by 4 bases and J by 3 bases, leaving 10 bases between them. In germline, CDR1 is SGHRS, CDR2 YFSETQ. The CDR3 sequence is CASSLSGDTEAFF. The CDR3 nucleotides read TGCGCCAGCAGCCTATCAGGGGACACTGAAGCTTTCTTT.

In nucleotides, the CDR3 is TGTGCCAGCAGTGGCCCCCAGCGCCTAAACACAGATACGCAGTATTTT. Encoded protein: CASSGPQRLNTDTQYF. V gene TRBV2 combines with J gene TRBJ2-3; D is uncertain. This CDR3 comprises 16 residues. CDR1 is SNHLY, CDR2 FYNNEI, per germline. The V end was cut by 4 bases, the J end by 2 bases, with 16 bases between.

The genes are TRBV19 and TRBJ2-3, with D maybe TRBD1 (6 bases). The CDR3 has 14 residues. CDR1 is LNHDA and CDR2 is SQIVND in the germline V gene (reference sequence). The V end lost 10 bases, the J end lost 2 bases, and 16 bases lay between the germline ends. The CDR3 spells CATRQTGYTDTQYF. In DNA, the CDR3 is TGTGCCACGAGGCAGACAGGTTACACAGATACGCAGTATTTT.